This record covers a single T cell receptor beta chain. These data belong to a study of cytomegalovirus exposure and HLA in healthy donors. Study details: Later analysis reported that the approximately 110 validation repertoires shared the platform of the roughly 670 first-cohort repertoires.

V shed 6 bases and J 2 bases; nucleotides not matched to a gene: 9. This CDR3 contains 16 residues. CDR1 is MDHEN, CDR2 SYDVKM, per germline. Libraries were prepared by immunoSEQ multiplex PCR; TCRdb keeps only in-frame clonotypes and omits some of them. The sample records approximately 280,000 clones, 88% being singletons. The V gene is TRBV28, the J gene TRBJ2-3; 9 bases fit TRBD2. What was sequenced was PBMCs. This clonotype was sampled from a woman aged 18-29 years in good health and CMV-seronegative. The CDR3: CASSPPQRGVTDTQYF. The CDR3 DNA follows: TGTGCCAGCAGCCCCCCCCAGCGGGGGGTCACAGATACGCAGTATTTT.